This T cell receptor beta chain was recorded in a study of a mutant IDH1 vaccine in newly diagnosed glioma. About the study: Vaccination followed radiotherapy alone by 4-6 weeks, or accompanied temozolomide cycles. Averaging approximately 40 years of age, treated patients were about 60% male and about 38% female.

Sequencing was performed with immunoSEQ multiplex PCR; in TCRdb, only in-frame clones are kept and a portion is missing. Of some 87,000 clones listed, 70% to 90% are singletons. Time point defined: week 47, end of study. Each dose of the vaccine consisted of 300 ug of mutant IDH1 20-mer peptide, with topical imiquimod. Notes on the study in general: Detectable vaccine-induced immune responses arose in more than 85% of patients.

As concerns this clone: The antigen remains unidentified.

The CDR3 has 12 amino acids. Germline CDR1 is SGHRS and CDR2 is YFSETQ. V was clipped by 4 bases and J by 3 bases, with 7 bases between them. This TCR derives from a man aged 35 to 55 with glioma. The chain combines TRBV5-1 with TRBJ1-1, with D unresolved. The sample here was PBMCs, taken from a glioma patient whose treatment included an IDH1 peptide vaccine. The CDR3 loop is CASSVRDTEAFF. The CDR3 nucleotides read TGCGCCAGCAGCGTACGGGACACTGAAGCTTTCTTT.